This TCR beta chain came from a study of shared clonotypes between healthy human individuals. Study-wide context: Those who served as donors were a couple of women and three men between the ages of 18 and 49.

Produced via immunoSEQ multiplex PCR; TCRdb's table is partial and in-frame only. The sample lists 2 million to 2.5 million clones, roughly 92% occurring once. Germline lookup yields CDR1 LNHDA and CDR2 SQIVND (reference sequence). V was clipped by 3 bases and J by 3 bases, with 15 bases between them. This CDR3 comprises 15 residues. J is TRBJ2-7 and V is TRBV19, with a tentative D call TRBD1 (6 bases). Material for sequencing was naive CD4+ T cells from PBMCs. The subset here: CD45RA+ positively selected. This receptor was identified in a young man in good health. Some clones in this sample may be carry-over from other donors' samples. CDR3 protein: CASSITGTPFYEQYF. CDR3 in DNA: TGTGCCAGTAGTATCACCGGGACACCCTTCTACGAGCAGTACTTC.